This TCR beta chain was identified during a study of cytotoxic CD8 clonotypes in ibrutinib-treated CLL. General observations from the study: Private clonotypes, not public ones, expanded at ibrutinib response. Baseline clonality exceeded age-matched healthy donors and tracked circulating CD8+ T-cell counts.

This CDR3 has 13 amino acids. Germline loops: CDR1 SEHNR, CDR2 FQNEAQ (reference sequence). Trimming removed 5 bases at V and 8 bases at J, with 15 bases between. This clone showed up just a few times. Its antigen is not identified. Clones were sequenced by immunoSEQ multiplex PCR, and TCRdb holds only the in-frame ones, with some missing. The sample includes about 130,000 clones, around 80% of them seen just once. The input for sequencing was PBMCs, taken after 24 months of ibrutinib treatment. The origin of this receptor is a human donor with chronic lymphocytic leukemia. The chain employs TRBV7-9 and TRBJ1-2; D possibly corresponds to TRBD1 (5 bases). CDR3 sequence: CASSLPEGIGYTF. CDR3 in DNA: TGTGCCAGCAGCCTTCCCGAGGGGATAGGCTACACCTTC.